This T cell receptor (beta chain) was profiled in a study of blood T cell repertoires in COVID-19. Turning to the study itself: Spain, Italy and the United States supplied samples that represented acute and convalescent COVID-19. T cells, B-cell-depleted T cells, or PBMCs provided the cDNA or gDNA that served as material.

Using immunoSEQ multiplex PCR, the repertoire was profiled, and TCRdb retains in-frame clones only, with some absent. The data contain under 200,000 clones, 87% of them singletons. V gave up 2 bases and J gave up 4 bases, with 11 bases separating them. Germline V gene lookup returns CDR1 WNHNN and CDR2 SYGVQD (reference sequence). The CDR3 consists of 14 residues. This sequence originates from a man aged 55 to 70 with active or convalescent COVID-19. The J gene is TRBJ1-1, the V gene TRBV10-1; no firm D call. The source material was peripheral blood. This CDR3 reads CASSEALGGTEAFF. As DNA, the CDR3 is TGCGCCAGCAGTGAGGCCCTCGGTGGCACTGAAGCTTTCTTT.